This T cell receptor beta chain was identified in a study of response to subunit inactivated influenza vaccine. The study's findings and limits: The authors suggested that every seasonal influenza vaccination recruits few new T cells.

TCRdb reanalysed the RT-PCR reads using MiXCR and keeps one entry per CDR3 protein. This table has 710,000 or so distinct CDR3 sequences, around a sixth appearing once. This CDR3 has 16 amino acids. V was pared by 4 bases and J by 0 bases, with 12 bases between. Germline CDR1 is LGHNA and CDR2 is YSLEER. The sample holds a few counts of this clonotype. Its antigen is not identified. V usage is TRBV4-3 and J usage is TRBJ2-2; tentative D call: TRBD1 (5 bases). This receptor was taken from a middle-aged man who received an inactivated influenza vaccine. Specimen: PBMCs from blood, collected about 12 days after vaccination. The CDR3 region is CASSPPPRANTGELFF. The CDR3 region has the DNA TGCGCCAGCAGCCCACCCCCCAGGGCGAACACCGGGGAGCTGTTTTTT.